The clone carrying this TCR beta chain was detected a few times. The data stem from a study of blood T cells in healthy people across ages. A second about 6 to 11 cycle PCR used barcoded and J-beta primers. MiXCR, applied by TCRdb to the 5' RACE reads, yields one record per CDR3 protein. Altogether about 680,000 distinct CDR3 sequences are present, roughly 50% being singletons, with the ten largest covering roughly a third. The CDR3 loop spans 15 amino acids. V lost 5 bases and J lost 5; bases outside the gene matches: 6. Germline CDR1 is LGHNA and CDR2 is YSLEER. The sequence came from a woman aged 55-69 years in good health. The source material was blood. The chain combines TRBV4-3 with TRBJ2-1, with 10 bases identical to TRBD1. The chain's CDR3 is CASSLDRGENNEQFF. CDR3 DNA sequence: TGCGCCAGCAGCTTGGACAGGGGGGAGAACAATGAGCAGTTCTTC.